The entry below gives a single T cell receptor (beta chain) sequence along with its context. There are a few counts of this clone. Its antigen is not yet known. Base quality data are lacking; no much larger clone is found one base away. The cohort comprised fewer than 700 healthy bone marrow donors. All cohort members were sampled while nominally healthy, although unrecorded immune exposures were likely present. The donor tested CMV seropositive, placing the donor among the roughly 270 seropositive members of the cohort. A peripheral blood sample was collected from each donor, and TCR beta sequencing was performed on peripheral blood mononuclear cells. The Qiagen DNeasy Blood Extraction Kit was used to extract genomic DNA from the blood cell samples. Receptors were amplified or captured by the immunoSEQ multiplex PCR assay. For the multiplex PCR, a mixture combining 60 forward primers for TCR Vbeta segments and 13 reverse primers for TCR Jbeta segments was used. A multiplex PCR assay on genomic DNA amplified the CDR3 region of rearranged TCR beta genes. The Illumina HiSeq System was used to sequence the amplified TCR beta libraries as 87-base-pair reads. Processing in the source paper ran as follows. A later analysis tallied 75 million to 95 million unique TCR beta chains across the 666 repertoires, and around 9.9 million of those chains were shared by two or more donors. Raw reads were error-corrected and collapsed into unique sequences by a nearest-neighbor algorithm in which closely related sequences were merged to remove PCR and sequencing errors. V, D and J gene segments were assigned by aligning CDR3 sequences to IMGT reference sequences. Each retained sequence needed at least a six-nucleotide match to both a V gene segment and a J gene segment. A rearrangement was called productive if the CDR3 had no stop codons and remained in frame with V and J, and every other rearrangement was called non-productive. Following IMGT convention, CDR3 was defined as the stretch from the second conserved V-encoded cysteine up to the conserved J-encoded phenylalanine. The earlier analysis of a few hundred of the donors excluded sequences that lacked an unambiguous match to a single V gene segment. In an earlier analysis of 587 of the donors, V segments were called functional above 56.7% productive rearrangements and were called segregating when the between-donor standard deviation exceeded 5%. To diagnose cytomegalovirus status from the catalog of TCR beta chain sequences, a statistical classification framework was built. A later analysis assigned V and J genes by comparing TCR nucleotide sequences with IMGT/GENE-DB human TR gene sequences. In a later analysis, CDR3 sequences and most-parsimonious VDJ recombination scenarios were assigned using the TCRdist pipeline. A later analysis defined each TCR beta chain by its CDR3 amino acid sequence plus V-gene family, and excluded reads lacking a unique V-gene family. A later analysis removed 592 highly shared, low-generation-probability nucleotide sequences to deal with suspected cross-contamination and a sequencing artifact. In a later analysis, a clonal expansion index for each public chain was calculated from normalized within-repertoire ranks of inferred template counts. In a later analysis, generation probabilities were computed using a VDJ recombination model fitted to out-of-frame rearrangements, and the results were checked against IGoR. In a later analysis, hypergeometric tests were used to score TCR-TCR, TCR-HLA and TCR-CMV co-occurrence, with a repertoire-size bias correction applied to TCR pairs. False discovery rates were estimated in a later analysis by permuting HLA or CMV assignments 20 times. A later analysis grouped co-occurring TCRs with DBSCAN, adding TCRdist sequence similarity when clustering within HLA-allele-positive subsets. Repertoires with fewer than 30,000 or more than 120,000 public chains, plus five repertoires with anomalous nucleotide sharing, were excluded from co-occurrence clustering. Not all clones reach the TCRdb copy of this immuneACCESS table, which keeps in-frame sequences only. Checked studies attribute under half of the gap to unresolved V genes and leave the rest unexplained. Clone size and V and J calls were adopted from that table, with D and trimming inferred from the DNA. For this sample there are about 100,000 clones; about 76% appear just once. The top ten clonotypes cover roughly 6.9% of the sample.

CDR1 SGHVS and CDR2 FQNEAQ are derived from the germline V gene. Measured from the cysteine to the phenylalanine, the CDR3 is 15 residues long. Only CDR3 DNA remains: 45 bases, in frame from the first base. Ends trimmed: V by 1 base, J by 5 bases; bases unmatched to a gene: 5. This sample is drawn from a study of cytomegalovirus exposure and HLA in healthy donors (dated by TCRdb to the late 2010s). Regarding the study in general: According to an earlier analysis of a few hundred of the donors, about 190 million T cells yielded 90 million to 140 million unique TCR beta sequences and about 300 Gb of sequence data. HLA typing included class I and class II loci at four-digit resolution. The T cell repertoires of under 750 subjects were profiled by immunosequencing and related to cytomegalovirus serostatus. In a later genetic analysis, genome-wide SNP genotypes for about 65% of the 666 donors were used, and that subset was treated as a discovery cohort. Typing coverage differed by locus: A, B, C, DRB1 and DQB1 were typed in about 629-640 donors, DQA1 in around 500, DPA1 in 606, and DPB1 in around 490. To study patterns of TCR occurrence, a later analysis re-analyzed previously published TCR beta repertoires from around 660 donors and added high-resolution HLA genotyping. In an earlier analysis of a few hundred of the donors, high-throughput TCR beta sequencing was used to judge whether each TCR beta V gene segment behaved as functional or pseudogenic. The study aimed to test whether signatures of past pathogen exposure could be identified by cataloging public T cell receptors. Every discovery cohort repertoire had been produced on one sequencing platform. Across around 400 genotyped donors of the cohort, an average of about 240,000 unique TCR beta nucleotide sequences per donor were sequenced, and around 19% of those sequences were non-productive. Four to six DR-DQ haplotypes were handled as single units for association and clustering, since linkage in the cohort was strong. Among the roughly 380 genotyped donors, under 90% belonged to the genetic ancestry cluster associated with self-reported Caucasian donors. To predict cytomegalovirus infection status, the study brought together high-throughput TCR immunosequencing, statistical association of individual TCRs with disease status, and machine learning. A separate validation cohort of roughly 130 different subjects was used in addition to the approximately 610-subject first cohort. Rather than drawing on any new phenotypic data, the later analysis identified candidate immune exposures from TCR beta sequences and the way those sequences occurred across donors. Donor age, sex, ethnicity and CMV serostatus were compiled alongside the repertoire data. Approximately 310 gigabases of sequencing data and tens of millions of unique TCR sequences were included in an early release covering around 650 HLA-typed donors.

The investigation overall reported the following: A further reported finding was that TCR beta sequences accurately predicted the HLA-A and HLA-B alleles for most subjects in the first cohort. Most CMV-associated TCR beta chains appeared to be HLA-restricted in a later analysis, and the HLA associations seemed to be driven largely by CMV exposure. The classifier was reported to diagnose cytomegalovirus status with high specificity and sensitivity in both the original and validation cohorts. The 87-base-pair reads could not distinguish some IMGT-functional V segments, including TRBV6-2 and TRBV6-3, so those segments were excluded. Roughly uniform sequencing depth across donors was assumed in presence/absence analyses, although this assumption may not hold. The only immune exposure information available for the cohort was CMV serostatus. Linkage disequilibrium might explain the correlated functional status among segregating V segments, but an unknown experimental factor could not be excluded. HLA typing was unavailable for some donors at each locus, so association tests used only the typed subset. Because counts were too low, roughly 16 rarely observed V segments, including chromosome 9 orphons, were excluded from the earlier analysis of some 590 of the donors. An association between a missense DCLRE1C variant and V-gene and J-gene trimming of TCR beta chains was found in a later genetic analysis and replicated in an independent cohort. In a later analysis, TCR association rates were found to vary across HLA loci, with the most associated TCRs seen for DRB1 alleles and the fewest for HLA-C alleles. Assigning TCR associations to individual alleles was difficult when HLA alleles, especially DR and DQ, strongly co-occurred. Three of the identified cytomegalovirus-associated TCR beta chains were confirmed in vitro to be specific for cytomegalovirus antigens. Across donors, most TCR sequences were observed very rarely, whereas some public TCRs were present in many individuals. This cohort had only TCR beta chains sequenced, and the lack of alpha or paired-chain data limited which features could be detected. A later analysis found that HLA-associated TCR beta chains were more clonally expanded and had lower generation probabilities than equally common non-associated chains. The authors suggested that the approach could potentially be generalized to other disease states and immunological phenotypes. A later genetic analysis reported fewer N-insertions in productive TCRs among donors in an Asian-associated ancestry cluster than the roughly 700-donor mean. A total of roughly 160 TCR beta chains were listed by the study as associated with cytomegalovirus. In an earlier analysis of around 500 of the donors, most TCR beta V segments appeared in productive rearrangements about 87% or about 30% of the time, broadly matching IMGT annotations. A group of highly shared sequence variants was considered likely to be a technical artifact of the sequencing pipeline. According to a later analysis, parvovirus B19, influenza, CMV and Epstein-Barr virus appeared linked to several top co-occurrence clusters. At a false discovery rate of 0.05, a later analysis linked some 18,000 TCR beta sequences to specific HLA alleles.

This receptor was obtained from a man aged 35 to 55 in good health and CMV-seropositive. Sample: PBMCs. In this chain, TRBV7-8 is recombined with TRBJ2-7, and 10 bases in between align with TRBD2. The CDR3: CASSLELAGAHEQYF. The DNA sequence is given as TGTGCCAGCAGCTTAGAGCTAGCGGGGGCTCACGAGCAGTACTTC. Here the CDR3 is joined to the reference TRBV7-8 and TRBJ2-7 genes, and the full variable domain is: GAGVSQSPRYKVAKRGQDVALRCDPISGHVSLFWYQQALGQGPEFLTYFQNEAQLDKSGLPSDRFFAERPEGSVSTLKIQRTQQEDSAVYLCASSLELAGAHEQYFGPGTRLTVT.